Each of the 18 T cell receptor beta chains below was sequenced from the same sample in a study of cytomegalovirus exposure and HLA in healthy donors. Use of 60 Vbeta and 13 Jbeta primers characterized the PCR. Clones were sequenced by immunoSEQ multiplex PCR, and TCRdb holds only the in-frame ones, with some missing. The table lists 200,000 or so clones, approximately 81% of them singletons. The sequencing input was PBMCs. The source of these receptors is a young man in good health and CMV-seronegative.

The chain carries TRBV6-5 and TRBJ1-1; tentative D call: TRBD1 (5 bases). Per the germline V gene, CDR1 is MNHEY and CDR2 is SVGAGI. Trimming cost V 6 bases and J 6 bases, with 14 bases left between them. The length of the CDR3 is 13 residues. The CDR3 DNA is TGTGCCAGCAGGACCTTTGGGGACTCTGAAGCTTTCTTT. It codes for CASRTFGDSEAFF.

This clone was seen a few times. The chain carries TRBV7-9 and TRBJ2-1, with D perhaps matching TRBD2 (7 bases). Trimming took off 6 bases at V and 4 bases at J, with 19 bases between the two ends. Germline values: CDR1 SEHNR, CDR2 FQNEAQ (reference sequence). CDR3 length: 16 residues. CDR3 DNA: TGTGCCAGCAGTTTAAAGTCGGGGGGCCTATACAATGAGCAGTTCTTC. As protein: CASSLKSGGLYNEQFF.

CDR3 amino acids: CASSLNSQETQYF. In DNA form, the CDR3 reads TGTGCCAGCAGCTTAAATAGTCAAGAGACCCAGTACTTC. The V call is TRBV7-6, the J call TRBJ2-5; no firm D call. This CDR3 has 13 residues. The V end lost 2 bases, the J end lost 2 bases, and 6 bases lay between the germline ends. The germline CDR1 and CDR2 sequences are SGHVS and FNYEAQ.

This clone appeared once. V usage is TRBV4-3 and J usage is TRBJ1-3; TRBD1 is a possible D gene (6 bases). The V and J ends lost 0 bases and 4 bases respectively, with 16 bases between them. CDR3 length: 17 amino acids. CDR1 and CDR2 from the germline V gene are LGHNA and YSLEER. CDR3 nucleotides: TGCGCCAGCAGCCAAGAAGGGCGGGGGGCGTCGGGAAACACCATATATTTT. It translates to CASSQEGRGASGNTIYF.

This clone was counted a few times. The chain is built from TRBV6-5 and TRBJ1-1; D may be TRBD1 (5 bases). Trimming pared 5 bases from V and 6 bases from J, leaving 16 bases between. CDR3 size: 14 residues. CDR1 and CDR2 from the germline V gene are MNHEY and SVGAGI. The chain's CDR3 is CASSAQADNAEAFF. DNA for the CDR3: TGTGCCAGCAGTGCACAGGCCGATAACGCTGAAGCTTTCTTT.

As regards this clone: Other DNA sequences in this specimen translate into the identical CDR3. This chain uses TRBV6-1 with TRBJ2-7, with 12 bases fitting TRBD2. The CDR3 loop spans 15 amino acids. With 4 bases clipped from V and 4 bases from J, the junction kept 5 bases outside the gene matches. Germline CDR1 is MNHNS and CDR2 is SASEGT. The DNA of the CDR3 is TGTGCCAGCAGTGGACTAGCGGGGGCCGCTTACGAGCAGTACTTC. Its translation is CASSGLAGAAYEQYF.

This sequence joins TRBV27 and TRBJ1-4, with 12 bases lining up with TRBD1. Germline assignment: CDR1 MNHEY and CDR2 SMNVEV (reference sequence). The CDR3 has 15 residues. Trimming cost V 0 bases and J 8 bases; bases outside gene matches: 1. DNA for the CDR3: TGTGCCAGCAGTTTATCAGGGACAGGGGGCGAAAAACTGTTTTTT. Protein product: CASSLSGTGGEKLFF.

V and J are TRBV6-5 and TRBJ2-2; D may be TRBD1 (5 bases). This CDR3 region has 16 residues. With 4 bases removed from V and 2 bases from J, the gap between germline ends came to 14 bases. The germline V gene encodes CDR1 MNHEY and CDR2 SVGAGI. The CDR3 region has the DNA TGTGCCAGCAGTTGGGGCCGGACACCCAACACCGGGGAGCTGTTTTTT. Translated: CASSWGRTPNTGELFF.

The rearrangement joins TRBV19 to TRBJ2-7; weak D call: TRBD2 (6 bases). Trimming pared 0 bases from V and 3 bases from J, leaving 12 bases between. Germline values: CDR1 LNHDA, CDR2 SQIVND (reference sequence). This CDR3 has 15 residues. The CDR3 spells CASSIDPTGVYEQYF. The CDR3 DNA reads TGTGCCAGTAGTATAGATCCTACGGGGGTCTACGAGCAGTACTTC. Supplemented by reference TRBV19 and TRBJ2-7, the full variable domain reads DGGITQSPKYLFRKEGQNVTLSCEQNLNHDAMYWYRQDPGQGLRLIYYSQIVNDFQKGDIAEGYSVSREKKESFPLTVTSAQKNPTAFYLCASSIDPTGVYEQYFGPGTRLTVT.

This clone was recorded once. The chain carries TRBV5-4 and TRBJ2-5; no firm D call. CDR1 is SGHNT, CDR2 YYREEE, per germline (reference sequence). V lost 2 bases and J lost 2, with 7 bases in between. There are 13 residues in the CDR3. The CDR3 nucleotides read TGTGCCAGCAGCTTTTACAGTCAAGAGACCCAGTACTTC. This gives the protein CASSFYSQETQYF.

The sample holds a few counts of this clone. J is TRBJ2-7 and V is TRBV28; the D gene is possibly TRBD1 (6 bases). The V end was cut by 3 bases, the J end by 3 bases, with 9 bases between. CDR3 length: 13 amino acids. From germline, CDR1 is MDHEN and CDR2 SYDVKM. The CDR3 sequence: CASSFGQYYEQYF. CDR3 nucleotides: TGTGCCAGCAGTTTTGGACAGTACTACGAGCAGTACTTC. The full variable domain, rest sourced from reference TRBV28 and TRBJ2-7, is DVKVTQSSRYLVKRTGEKVFLECVQDMDHENMFWYRQDPGLGLRLIYFSYDVKMKEKGDIPEGYSVSREKKERFSLILESASTNQTSMYLCASSFGQYYEQYFGPGTRLTVT.

The genes are TRBV4-1 and TRBJ1-2, with 8 bases identical to TRBD1. This CDR3 comprises 14 residues. Germline assignment: CDR1 MGHRA and CDR2 YSYEKL. V was clipped by 6 bases and J by 8 bases; unmatched bases: 11. CDR3 sequence: CASRAQGASGGYTF. The DNA for the CDR3 is TGCGCCAGCAGGGCCCAGGGGGCCAGCGGGGGCTACACCTTC.

This chain uses TRBV28 with TRBJ2-7; 8 bases align to TRBD1. CDR3 length: 14 residues. V trimming: 6 bases; J trimming: 5 bases; junction bases outside the gene matches: 9. CDR1 MDHEN and CDR2 SYDVKM come from the germline V gene. The DNA for the CDR3 is TGTGCCAGCAGCCGGAGGACAGGGCCGGACGAGCAGTACTTC. Protein sequence: CASSRRTGPDEQYF.

The chain is built from TRBV28 and TRBJ1-2; 9 bases are a match to TRBD1. This CDR3 has 19 amino acids. The germline V gene has CDR1 MDHEN and CDR2 SYDVKM. V lost 4 bases, J lost 5 bases, and 20 bases stayed unmatched. The CDR3 DNA sequence: TGTGCCAGCAGTTCTCCCCGTTCTCCCGGGACAGGGACTCGGTATGGCTACACCTTC. Protein product: CASSSPRSPGTGTRYGYTF.

The chain recombines TRBV6-5 with TRBJ2-1; D perhaps matches TRBD1 (6 bases). Germline V lookup: CDR1 MNHEY, CDR2 SVGAGI. This CDR3 has 15 amino acids. V lost 0 bases and J 14 bases, leaving 20 bases between the germline ends. The CDR3 DNA is TGTGCCAGCAGTTACTCCCCACAGGGTAGGACGGTTGAGTTCTTC. It translates to CASSYSPQGRTVEFF.

This chain links TRBV6-1 with TRBJ2-1; D unclear. This CDR3 has 14 amino acids. Trimming took 7 bases from V and 7 from J, leaving 17 bases between them. Germline assignment: CDR1 MNHNS and CDR2 SASEGT. The CDR3 bases are TGTGCCAGCATTGTGACCCTTGGAGCGAATGAGCAGTTCTTC. Amino acid sequence: CASIVTLGANEQFF.

The chain has TRBV28 and TRBJ2-7, with TRBD1 matching 7 bases. Germline V lookup: CDR1 MDHEN, CDR2 SYDVKM. This CDR3 is 14 amino acids long. The junction had 9 bases not matched to a gene; V was cut back by 6 bases and J by 4 bases. The CDR3 DNA is TGTGCCAGCAGGCCGACAGGGTCGAGGTACGAGCAGTACTTC. This gives the protein CASRPTGSRYEQYF.

A single count supports this clone. The chain employs TRBV28 and TRBJ1-6; no firm D call. Germline CDR1 is MDHEN and CDR2 is SYDVKM. The CDR3 is 14 amino acids. Trimming pared 5 bases from V and 7 bases from J, leaving 12 bases between. The CDR3 coding sequence is TGTGCCAGCAGTCTTCATCGGGGAAATTCACCCCTCCACTTT. It codes for CASSLHRGNSPLHF.